This TCR beta chain was observed in a study of blood T cell repertoires in COVID-19 (TCRdb year 2020). About the study as a whole: The collaborator samples originated in the United States, Italy and Spain and spanned the acute and convalescent phases of COVID-19. Deeply sampled blood TCRbeta repertoires from subjects exposed to, actively infected with, or recovered from COVID-19 were included in the dataset. The samples were drawn from the first 160 participants of the ongoing ImmuneRACE study and from some 1,300 subjects provided by 6 global collaborators. The repertoires were made available in a free public database intended to serve as a resource for research on the immune response to SARS-CoV-2. The prospective study material was composed of cDNA or gDNA derived from T cells, B-cell-depleted T cells, or PBMCs. A de-identified subject ID, COVID-19 status, age in years and sex were almost always included in the sample metadata. Where available, HLA class I and class II types were taken from metadata supplied by the sample provider and were not determined by assay-based typing.

One collaborating source in Seattle enrolled patients during active infection and followed them longitudinally through the course of disease. The collaborating institutions used their own protocols to collect whole blood in K2EDTA tubes. Collaborator samples were shipped for TCRbeta analysis as frozen whole blood, isolated PBMCs, or DNA extracted from either sample type. Trimming at the junction amounts to 6 bases on V and 2 bases on J, and the germline ends lie 9 bases apart. The CDR3 runs 13 amino acids, cysteine and phenylalanine included. The retained sequence is limited to the CDR3, 39 bases, with the frame set at the first base. In regard to this clone: Its antigen is currently not known. Per-base quality was not reported, and no clone a single base away is much larger than it.

Results and caveats for the whole study, not just this receptor: Clinical and demographic metadata were provided uncurated, with the amount varying by source and participant.

TCRbeta CDR3 regions were amplified from genomic DNA by means of the immunoSEQ Assay, a bias-controlled multiplex PCR. Per the authors' processing: The number of nucleated cells in each sample was estimated from the amplification of reference gene primers within the assay. To quantify the absolute abundance of each unique TCRbeta CDR3 rearrangement, sequence reads were collapsed and filtered. For each sample, productive Simpson clonality was calculated by taking the square root of Simpson's diversity index across productive rearrangements. Drawn from immuneACCESS, this table holds only the in-frame rearrangements with V and J called that TCRdb kept. Clones are partly lost; checked studies trace under half to an unresolved V gene and leave the rest unexplained. The V and J calls and clone size come from that table; D and trimming were worked out from the DNA. The sample data list roughly 500,000 clones, and nearly 90% of these were observed just once. Clones ranked in the top ten supply around 0.95% of the sample.

Material: peripheral blood. The source of this sequence is a man between 18 and 35 years old with COVID-19, enrolled during active disease. The chain joins TRBV23-1 to TRBJ2-3; the D gene is perhaps TRBD1, from 5 matching bases. TRBV23-1 is identified as an open reading frame with a role that is uncertain. CDR3 protein: CASSVDTTDTQYF. The DNA is TGCGCCAGCAGCGTGGACACCACAGATACGCAGTATTTT.